Below are 10 T cell receptor beta chains sequenced from a single sample in a study of T-cell reconstitution after alpha-beta-depleted transplantation in children. It was with unique molecular identifiers that the TCRbeta library was prepared. From the PCR reads, TCRdb called clonotypes with MiXCR, one entry per CDR3 protein. Of 200,000 to 250,000 distinct CDR3 sequences in the sample, about 9.2% were seen once. The source material was PBMCs from the stem cell graft donor, sampled from the stem cell graft. The receptors come from a human donor who donated a stem cell graft to a child with acute lymphoblastic leukemia.

This clonotype was counted a single time. The chain joins TRBV5-1 to TRBJ2-3; D gene ambiguous. In germline, CDR1 is SGHRS, CDR2 YFSETQ. The ends were cut back, 4 bases at V and 10 bases at J, with 22 bases in the middle. CDR3 length equals 15 residues. The DNA for the CDR3 is TGCGCCAGCAGCCGATCGCCCATTTTGACGGGTCCGCAGTATTTT. It codes for CASSRSPILTGPQYF.

To note about this clonotype: A much larger clone is a single base away; this may be a read error. V and J are TRBV6-1 and TRBJ1-5; weak D call: TRBD1 (5 bases). Per germline, CDR1 MNHNS and CDR2 SASEGT. The CDR3 covers 12 residues. The DNA of the CDR3 is TGTGCCGGCAGTCAACAGGATCAGCCCCAGCATTTT. This gives the protein CAGSQQDQPQHF.

V gene TRBV24-1 combines with J gene TRBJ2-7, with D possibly matching TRBD2 (5 bases). V dropped 9 bases and J dropped 6 bases, with 26 bases sitting between them. The CDR3 covers 16 residues. From germline, CDR1 is KGHDR and CDR2 SFDVKD. The CDR3 coding sequence is TGTGCCACCCCCCCGCGGCCGGGGAGTTTAATTTCCGAGCAGTACTTC. Translating it yields CATPPRPGSLISEQYF.

DNA for the CDR3: TGTGCCAGCAACTGGGGGGCAACTAATGAAAAACTGTTTTTT. It codes for CASNWGATNEKLFF. This chain uses TRBV2 with TRBJ1-4, with a tentative D call TRBD1 (5 bases). CDR1 is SNHLY and CDR2 is FYNNEI in the germline V gene. CDR3 size: 14 residues. V lost 7 bases and J lost 0, with 9 bases in between.

This clonotype came up a few times. The chain joins TRBV5-1 to TRBJ2-7; weak D call: TRBD1 (6 bases). The V gene's germline CDR1 is SGHRS and CDR2 YFSETQ. The germline V and J ends were trimmed by 1 base and 6 bases, with 17 bases remaining between them. The CDR3 length is 15 residues. This CDR3 reads CASSLSYRADAEQYF. The CDR3 DNA reads TGCGCCAGCAGCTTGAGTTACAGGGCGGACGCCGAGCAGTACTTC.

This clonotype has only a few counts. The genes are TRBV12-3 or TRBV12-4 and TRBJ2-1; 7 bases are shared with TRBD2. The CDR3 has 16 residues. Trimming at V came to 6 bases and at J to 7 bases, leaving 15 bases not matched to a gene. The DNA for the CDR3 is TGTGCCAGCAGAGATAGACGGGGGGATGCGGGGAATGAGCAGTTCTTC. Translated, it gives CASRDRRGDAGNEQFF.

Ten or more counts support this clonotype. The chain links TRBV29-1 to TRBJ2-5; TRBD2 is a possible D gene (7 bases). Germline V gene lookup returns CDR1 SQVTM and CDR2 ANQGSEA. The CDR3 runs 15 residues. Trimming cost V 6 bases and J 5 bases, with 22 bases left between them. The CDR3 is CSVPWEGHPPETQYF. Here the CDR3 DNA reads TGCAGCGTCCCGTGGGAGGGACACCCTCCGGAGACCCAGTACTTC.

This clonotype was recorded a few times. The chain recombines TRBV4-1 with TRBJ2-3; D is undetermined. Trimming left V 0 bases short and J 4 bases short, with 11 bases between. In germline, CDR1 is MGHRA, CDR2 YSYEKL. This CDR3 comprises 15 residues. Here the CDR3 reads CASSQESLWADTQYF. The CDR3 coding sequence is TGCGCCAGCAGCCAAGAGTCACTCTGGGCAGATACGCAGTATTTT.

This clonotype was seen more than once but under ten times. The chain couples TRBV7-2 to TRBJ1-3; tentatively, D is TRBD1 (5 bases). The CDR3 length is 17 residues. Trimming removed 0 bases from V and 0 bases from J, with 12 bases in between. From germline, CDR1 is SGHTA and CDR2 FQGNSA. The CDR3 DNA reads as TGTGCCAGCAGCTTAGCTGGGGGGAGCATCTCTGGAAACACCATATATTTT. Amino acids: CASSLAGGSISGNTIYF.

This clonotype has at least ten counts. This chain links TRBV5-1 with TRBJ1-1; D may be TRBD1 (5 bases). The CDR3 runs to 15 residues. Germline V gene lookup returns CDR1 SGHRS and CDR2 YFSETQ. V lost 0 bases to trimming and J lost 4 bases, with 13 bases between them. The CDR3 DNA is TGCGCCAGCAGCTTGGCCCAGGTGGGGGGCACTGAAGCTTTCTTT. Translating gives CASSLAQVGGTEAFF. Combining the CDR3 with reference TRBV5-1 and TRBJ1-1 gives the whole variable domain KAGVTQTPRYLIKTRGQQVTLSCSPISGHRSVSWYQQTPGQGLQFLFEYFSETQRNKGNFPGRFSGRQFSNSRSEMNVSTLELGDSALYLCASSLAQVGGTEAFFGQGTRLTVV.